The T cell receptor beta chain described here comes from a study of T cell changes during pregnancy in multiple sclerosis. The J segment lost 7 bases and the V segment lost 0 bases, leaving 6 bases of the junction unmatched. This CDR3 is 16 amino acids long. The germline gives CDR1 LGHNA, CDR2 YSLEER. Clones were sequenced by immunoSEQ multiplex PCR, and TCRdb holds only the in-frame ones, with some missing. The repertoire has tens of thousands of clones, 85% to 95% of them found once; the top ten carry less than 2%. The chain carries TRBV4-3 and TRBJ2-1, with 10 bases lining up with TRBD1. The clonotype originates from a female donor in good health, enrolled as a control in a pregnancy study. This material consisted of peripheral blood, taken in the third trimester of pregnancy. The CDR3 is CASSQDWTGGPNEQFF. As DNA, the CDR3 is TGCGCCAGCAGCCAAGATTGGACAGGGGGGCCGAATGAGCAGTTCTTC.